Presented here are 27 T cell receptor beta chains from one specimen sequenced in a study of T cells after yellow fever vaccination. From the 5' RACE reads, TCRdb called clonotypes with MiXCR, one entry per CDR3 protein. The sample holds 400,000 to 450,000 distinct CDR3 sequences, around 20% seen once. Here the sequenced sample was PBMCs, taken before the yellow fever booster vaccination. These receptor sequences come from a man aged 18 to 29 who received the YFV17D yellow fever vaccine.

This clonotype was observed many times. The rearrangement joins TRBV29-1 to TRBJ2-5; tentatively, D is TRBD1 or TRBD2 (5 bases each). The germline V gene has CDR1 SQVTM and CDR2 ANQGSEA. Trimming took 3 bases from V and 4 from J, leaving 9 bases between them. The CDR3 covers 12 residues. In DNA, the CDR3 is TGCAGCGTTGATGTTGGGGGAGAGACCCAGTACTTC. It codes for CSVDVGGETQYF.

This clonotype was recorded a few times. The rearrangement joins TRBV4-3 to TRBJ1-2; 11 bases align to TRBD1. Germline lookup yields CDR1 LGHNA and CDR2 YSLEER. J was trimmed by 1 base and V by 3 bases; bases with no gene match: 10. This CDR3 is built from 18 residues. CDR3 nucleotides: TGCGCCAGCAGCCAGCAAAGCTCGGGACAGGGGGATAACTATGGCTACACCTTC. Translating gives CASSQQSSGQGDNYGYTF.

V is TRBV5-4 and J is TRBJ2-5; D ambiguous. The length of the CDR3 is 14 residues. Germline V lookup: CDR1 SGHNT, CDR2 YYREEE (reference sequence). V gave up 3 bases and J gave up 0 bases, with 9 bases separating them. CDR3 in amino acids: CASSSRQYQETQYF. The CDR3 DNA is TGTGCCAGCAGCTCCAGGCAGTACCAAGAGACCCAGTACTTC.

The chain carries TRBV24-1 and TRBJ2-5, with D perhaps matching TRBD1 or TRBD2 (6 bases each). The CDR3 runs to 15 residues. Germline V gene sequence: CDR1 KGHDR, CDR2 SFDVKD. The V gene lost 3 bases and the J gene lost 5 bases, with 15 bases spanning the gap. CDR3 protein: CATSDGGTSQETQYF. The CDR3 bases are TGTGCCACCAGTGATGGCGGGACATCGCAGGAGACCCAGTACTTC.

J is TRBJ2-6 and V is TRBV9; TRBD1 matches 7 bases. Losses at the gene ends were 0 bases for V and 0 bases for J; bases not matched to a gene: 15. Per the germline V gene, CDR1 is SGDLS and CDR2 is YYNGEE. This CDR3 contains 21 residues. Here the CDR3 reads CASSVDGQEPASLSGANVLTF. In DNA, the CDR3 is TGTGCCAGCAGCGTAGACGGACAGGAACCGGCCTCACTCTCTGGGGCCAACGTCCTGACTTTC.

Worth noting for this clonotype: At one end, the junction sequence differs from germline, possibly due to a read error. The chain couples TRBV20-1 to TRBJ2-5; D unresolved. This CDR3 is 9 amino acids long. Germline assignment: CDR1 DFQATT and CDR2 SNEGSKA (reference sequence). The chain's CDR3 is CSARETQYF. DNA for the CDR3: TGCAGTGCTCGAGAGACCCAGTACTTC.

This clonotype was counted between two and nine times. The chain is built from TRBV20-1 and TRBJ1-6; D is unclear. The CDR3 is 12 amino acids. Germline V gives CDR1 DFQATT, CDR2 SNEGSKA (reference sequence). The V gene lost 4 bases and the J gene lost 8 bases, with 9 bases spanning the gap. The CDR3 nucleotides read TGCAGTGCTACTAGGGCCGATTCACCCCTCCACTTT. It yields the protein CSATRADSPLHF.

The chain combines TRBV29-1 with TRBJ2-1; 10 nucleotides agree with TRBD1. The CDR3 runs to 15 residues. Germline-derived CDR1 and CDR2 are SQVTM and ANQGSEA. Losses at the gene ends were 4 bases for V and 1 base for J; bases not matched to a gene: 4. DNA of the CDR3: TGCAGCGTTGTTTTGGACAGGGGGTCCTACAATGAGCAGTTCTTC. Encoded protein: CSVVLDRGSYNEQFF.

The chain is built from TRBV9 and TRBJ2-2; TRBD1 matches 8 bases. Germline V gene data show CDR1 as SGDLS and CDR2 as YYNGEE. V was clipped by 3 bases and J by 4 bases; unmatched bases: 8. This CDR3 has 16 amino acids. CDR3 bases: TGTGCCAGCAGCGCCCCAGGGGGCTTGGCCACCGGGGAGCTGTTTTTT. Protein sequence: CASSAPGGLATGELFF.

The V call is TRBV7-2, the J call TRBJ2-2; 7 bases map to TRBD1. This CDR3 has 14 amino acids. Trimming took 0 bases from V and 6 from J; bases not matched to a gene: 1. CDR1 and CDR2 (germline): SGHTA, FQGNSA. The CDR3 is CASSLAQGAGELFF. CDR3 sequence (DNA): TGTGCCAGCAGCTTAGCCCAGGGGGCCGGGGAGCTGTTTTTT. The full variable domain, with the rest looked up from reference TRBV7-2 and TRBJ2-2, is GAGVSQSPSNKVTEKGKDVELRCDPISGHTALYWYRQSLGQGLEFLIYFQGNSAPDKSGLPSDRFSAERTGGSVSTLTIQRTQQEDSAVYLCASSLAQGAGELFFGEGSRLTVL.

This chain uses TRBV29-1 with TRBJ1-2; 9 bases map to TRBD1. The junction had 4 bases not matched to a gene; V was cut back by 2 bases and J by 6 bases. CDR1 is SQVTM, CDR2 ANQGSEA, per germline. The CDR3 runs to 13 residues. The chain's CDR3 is CSVEYRGRDGYTF. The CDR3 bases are TGCAGCGTTGAATACAGGGGGCGGGATGGCTACACCTTC.

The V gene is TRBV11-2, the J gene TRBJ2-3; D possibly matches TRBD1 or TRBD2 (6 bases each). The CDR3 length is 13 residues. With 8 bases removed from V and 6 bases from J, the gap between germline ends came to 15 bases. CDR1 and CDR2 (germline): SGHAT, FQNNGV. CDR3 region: CASFIKGGDTQYF. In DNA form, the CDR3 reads TGTGCCAGCTTTATCAAGGGGGGCGATACGCAGTATTTT.

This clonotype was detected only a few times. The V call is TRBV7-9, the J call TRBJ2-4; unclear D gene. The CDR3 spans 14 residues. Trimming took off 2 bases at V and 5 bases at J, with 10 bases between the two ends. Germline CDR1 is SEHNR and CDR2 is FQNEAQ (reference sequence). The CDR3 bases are TGTGCCAGCAGCTTAATCACTCCCCAAAACATTCAGTACTTC. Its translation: CASSLITPQNIQYF.

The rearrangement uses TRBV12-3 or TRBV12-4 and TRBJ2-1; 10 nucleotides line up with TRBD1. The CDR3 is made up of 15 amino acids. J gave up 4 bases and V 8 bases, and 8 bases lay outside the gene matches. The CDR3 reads CASLPGTGVYNEQFF. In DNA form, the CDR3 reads TGTGCCAGCCTACCCGGGACAGGGGTTTACAATGAGCAGTTCTTC.

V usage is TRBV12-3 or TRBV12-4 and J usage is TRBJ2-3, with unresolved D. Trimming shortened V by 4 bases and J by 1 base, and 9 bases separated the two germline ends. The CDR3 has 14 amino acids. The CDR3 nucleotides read TGTGCCAGCAGTTCTATCCTACGCACAGATACGCAGTATTTT. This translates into CASSSILRTDTQYF.

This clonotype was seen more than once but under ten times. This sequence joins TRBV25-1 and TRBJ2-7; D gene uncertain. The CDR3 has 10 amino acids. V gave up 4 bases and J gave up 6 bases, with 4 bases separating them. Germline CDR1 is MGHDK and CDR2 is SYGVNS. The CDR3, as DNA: TGTGCCAGCAGTGGGGGCGAGCAGTACTTC. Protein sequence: CASSGGEQYF.

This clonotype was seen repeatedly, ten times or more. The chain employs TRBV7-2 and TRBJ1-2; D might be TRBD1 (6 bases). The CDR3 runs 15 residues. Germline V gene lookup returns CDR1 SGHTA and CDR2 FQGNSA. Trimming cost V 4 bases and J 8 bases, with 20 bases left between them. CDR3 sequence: CASSSPTGYRWGYTF. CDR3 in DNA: TGTGCCAGCAGCTCCCCAACAGGGTACAGGTGGGGCTACACCTTC.

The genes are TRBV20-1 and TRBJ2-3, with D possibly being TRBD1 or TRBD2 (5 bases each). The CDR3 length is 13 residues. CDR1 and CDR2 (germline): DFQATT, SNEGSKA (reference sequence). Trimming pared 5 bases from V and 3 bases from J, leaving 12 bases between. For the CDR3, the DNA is TGCAGTGCTGCCTTTGGGGGAACAGATACGCAGTATTTT. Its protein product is CSAAFGGTDTQYF.

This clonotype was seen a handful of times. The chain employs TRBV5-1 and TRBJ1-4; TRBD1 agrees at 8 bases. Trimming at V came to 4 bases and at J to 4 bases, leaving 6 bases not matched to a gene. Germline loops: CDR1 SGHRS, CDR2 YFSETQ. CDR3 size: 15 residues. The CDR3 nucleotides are TGCGCCAGCAGCCCGAGCGGACAGGGTAATGAAAAACTGTTTTTT. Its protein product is CASSPSGQGNEKLFF.

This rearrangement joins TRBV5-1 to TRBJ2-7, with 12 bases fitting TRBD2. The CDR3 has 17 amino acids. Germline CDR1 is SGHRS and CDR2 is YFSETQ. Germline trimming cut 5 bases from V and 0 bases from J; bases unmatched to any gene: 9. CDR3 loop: CASRRTSGVSSSYEQYF. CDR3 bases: TGCGCCAGCAGGAGGACTAGCGGGGTATCGAGCTCCTACGAGCAGTACTTC.

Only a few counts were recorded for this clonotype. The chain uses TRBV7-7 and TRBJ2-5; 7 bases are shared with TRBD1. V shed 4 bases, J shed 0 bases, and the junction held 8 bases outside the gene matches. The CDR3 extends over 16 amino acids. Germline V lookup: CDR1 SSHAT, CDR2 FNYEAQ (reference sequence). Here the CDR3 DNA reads TGTGCCAGCAGCTCCCGGGACAGATTGTACCAAGAGACCCAGTACTTC. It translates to CASSSRDRLYQETQYF.

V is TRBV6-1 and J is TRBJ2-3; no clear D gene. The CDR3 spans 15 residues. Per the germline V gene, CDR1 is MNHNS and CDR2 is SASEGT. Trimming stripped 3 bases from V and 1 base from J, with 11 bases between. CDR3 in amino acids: CASSDHRQGTDTQYF. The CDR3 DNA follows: TGTGCCAGCAGTGACCACCGGCAGGGCACAGATACGCAGTATTTT.

CDR3 sequence reads: CASSPGEHGYTF. The CDR3 nucleotides read TGTGCCAGCTCACCTGGGGAGCATGGCTACACCTTC. This chain connects TRBV18 to TRBJ1-2; D unresolved. CDR1 is KGHSH and CDR2 is LQKENI in the germline V gene. The CDR3 is made up of 12 amino acids. The germline V and J ends were trimmed by 3 bases and 6 bases, with 8 bases remaining between them. Combining the CDR3 with reference TRBV18 and TRBJ1-2 gives the whole variable domain NAGVMQNPRHLVRRRGQEARLRCSPMKGHSHVYWYRQLPEEGLKFMVYLQKENIIDESGMPKERFSAEFPKEGPSILRIQQVVRGDSAAYFCASSPGEHGYTFGSGTRLTVV.

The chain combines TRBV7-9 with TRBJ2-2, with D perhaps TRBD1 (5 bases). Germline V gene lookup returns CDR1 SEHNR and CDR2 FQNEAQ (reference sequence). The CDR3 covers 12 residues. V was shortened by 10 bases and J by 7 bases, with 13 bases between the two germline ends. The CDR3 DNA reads TGTGCCAAACCGGACAAGGGCGGGGAGCTGTTTTTT. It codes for CAKPDKGGELFF.

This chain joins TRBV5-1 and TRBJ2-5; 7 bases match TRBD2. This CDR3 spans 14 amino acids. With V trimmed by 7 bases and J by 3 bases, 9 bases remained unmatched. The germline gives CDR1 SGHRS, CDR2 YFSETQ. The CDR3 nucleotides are TGCGCCAGCGGTAGGGAGGGAAGAGAAGAGACCCAGTACTTC. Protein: CASGREGREETQYF.

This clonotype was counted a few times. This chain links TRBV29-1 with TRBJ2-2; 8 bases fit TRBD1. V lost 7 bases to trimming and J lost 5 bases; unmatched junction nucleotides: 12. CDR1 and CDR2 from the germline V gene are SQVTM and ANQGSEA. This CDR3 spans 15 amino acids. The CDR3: CSGGQGLLGTGELFF. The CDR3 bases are TGCAGCGGTGGACAGGGTTTGCTCGGGACCGGGGAGCTGTTTTTT.

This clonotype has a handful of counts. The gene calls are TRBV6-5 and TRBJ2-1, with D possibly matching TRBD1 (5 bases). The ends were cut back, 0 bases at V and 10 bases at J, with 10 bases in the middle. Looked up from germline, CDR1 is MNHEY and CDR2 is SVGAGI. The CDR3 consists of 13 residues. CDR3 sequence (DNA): TGTGCCAGCAGTTACTCGACAGCAAGAGAGCAGTTCTTC. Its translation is CASSYSTAREQFF.